A single sample gave rise to the 26 T cell receptor beta chains below, sequenced in a study of blood T cell repertoires in COVID-19. Libraries were prepared by immunoSEQ multiplex PCR; TCRdb keeps only in-frame clonotypes and omits some of them. The sample has about 340,000 clones, around nine tenths seen once. Sequencing was done on a sample of peripheral blood. The receptors shown here come from a woman aged 55 to 70 with COVID-19, enrolled during active disease.

The J gene is TRBJ2-7, the V gene TRBV2; 7 bases map to TRBD1. The CDR3 totals 12 residues. Germline V gene data show CDR1 as SNHLY and CDR2 as FYNNEI. The trim removed 10 bases at V and 1 base at J, leaving 4 bases unmatched. The CDR3 sequence: CATRDRSYEQYF. DNA for the CDR3: TGTGCCACAAGGGACAGATCCTACGAGCAGTACTTC.

The rearrangement joins TRBV12-3 or TRBV12-4 to TRBJ2-5; 7 bases fit TRBD2. CDR3 length: 13 amino acids. The V and J ends lost 3 bases and 4 bases, in that order; junction bases with no gene match: 2. CDR3 sequence (DNA): TGTGCCAGCAGTTTTGGCGGGGGAGAGACCCAGTACTTC. Its protein is CASSFGGGETQYF.

V usage is TRBV5-4 and J usage is TRBJ1-1; D is uncertain. V was pared by 0 bases and J by 2 bases, with 5 bases between. The CDR3 loop spans 13 amino acids. Per the germline V gene, CDR1 is SGHNT and CDR2 is YYREEE (reference sequence). The chain's CDR3 is CASSLDRNTEAFF. As DNA, the CDR3 is TGTGCCAGCAGCTTGGACAGAAACACTGAAGCTTTCTTT.

The chain is built from TRBV11-3 and TRBJ2-1, with 7 bases fitting TRBD2. This CDR3 has 14 residues. Germline V CDR1 and CDR2: SGHNT, YENEEA. V lost 5 bases to trimming and J lost 6 bases; unmatched junction nucleotides: 7. For the CDR3, the DNA is TGTGCCAGCAGCCGTAGGGAGGGGATCAATGAGCAGTTCTTC. As protein: CASSRREGINEQFF.

The chain joins TRBV5-4 to TRBJ1-2; D perhaps matches TRBD1 (6 bases). V gave up 4 bases and J gave up 7 bases, with 17 bases separating them. Germline V gives CDR1 SGHNT, CDR2 YYREEE (reference sequence). This CDR3 is 14 amino acids long. The CDR3 coding sequence is TGTGCCAGCAGCATGGACAGAGGGCGAAGTGGCTACACCTTC. It codes for CASSMDRGRSGYTF.

This chain uses TRBV29-1 with TRBJ1-1; D gene unclear. The V end lost 3 bases, the J end lost 1 base, and 9 bases lay between the germline ends. The germline V gene encodes CDR1 SQVTM and CDR2 ANQGSEA. The CDR3 runs to 13 residues. The CDR3 sequence is CSVDPGRNTEAFF. CDR3 bases: TGCAGCGTTGACCCCGGGAGGAACACTGAAGCTTTCTTT. Complete variable domain (other parts from reference TRBV29-1 and TRBJ1-1): SAVISQKPSRDICQRGTSLTIQCQVDSQVTMMFWYRQQPGQSLTLIATANQGSEATYESGFVIDKFPISRPNLTFSTLTVSNMSPEDSSIYLCSVDPGRNTEAFFGQGTRLTVV.

The chain carries TRBV5-4 and TRBJ1-1, with TRBD1 identical over 9 bases. The trim removed 0 bases at V and 0 bases at J, leaving 3 bases unmatched. The CDR3 covers 16 residues. The V gene's germline CDR1 is SGHNT and CDR2 YYREEE (reference sequence). The CDR3 reads CASSLGRDRVNTEAFF. Here the CDR3 DNA reads TGTGCCAGCAGCTTGGGAAGGGACAGGGTGAACACTGAAGCTTTCTTT. Full variable domain (remainder filled in from reference TRBV5-4 and TRBJ1-1): ETGVTQSPTHLIKTRGQQVTLRCSSQSGHNTVSWYQQALGQGPQFIFQYYREEENGRGNFPPRFSGLQFPNYSSELNVNALELDDSALYLCASSLGRDRVNTEAFFGQGTRLTVV.

The sample holds one count of this clone. The chain links TRBV9 to TRBJ2-7; TRBD2 might be the D (6 bases). Looked up from germline, CDR1 is SGDLS and CDR2 is YYNGEE. V lost 0 bases, J lost 6 bases, and 10 bases lay in between. The CDR3 length is 13 residues. The CDR3, as DNA: TGTGCCAGCAGCGTAGGAGTGGGGGGCGAGCAGTACTTC. Residues: CASSVGVGGEQYF.

This clone was picked up a small number of times. The chain has TRBV25-1 and TRBJ2-6; TRBD1 matches at 10 bases. Germline loops: CDR1 MGHDK, CDR2 SYGVNS. CDR3 length equals 16 residues. V shed 4 bases, J shed 5 bases, and the junction held 5 bases outside the gene matches. CDR3: CASSGVDRGRANVLTF. CDR3 DNA: TGTGCCAGCAGTGGGGTGGACAGGGGGAGGGCCAACGTCCTGACTTTC.

The chain combines TRBV5-1 with TRBJ2-6; no clear D gene. The germline V gene encodes CDR1 SGHRS and CDR2 YFSETQ. Trimming pared 0 bases from V and 0 bases from J, leaving 13 bases between. The length of the CDR3 is 18 residues. The CDR3 nucleotides are TGCGCCAGCAGCTTGGGAGGTAGCCCCGGCTCTGGGGCCAACGTCCTGACTTTC. This gives the protein CASSLGGSPGSGANVLTF.

The gene calls are TRBV7-9 and TRBJ2-2, with 9 bases aligning to TRBD1. There are 16 residues in the CDR3. V was clipped by 5 bases and J by 6 bases; unmatched bases: 10. Germline CDR1 and CDR2: SEHNR and FQNEAQ (reference sequence). The CDR3 sequence is CASSTPGTGSAGELFF. The CDR3 nucleotides read TGTGCCAGCAGCACACCCGGGACAGGGTCGGCCGGGGAGCTGTTTTTT.

The chain recombines TRBV27 with TRBJ1-2; D is ambiguous. The CDR3 is made up of 15 amino acids. V shed 6 bases and J shed 2 bases, with 16 bases lying between them. Germline loops: CDR1 MNHEY, CDR2 SMNVEV (reference sequence). The CDR3 sequence is CASRTSLAGNYGYTF. The DNA of the CDR3 is TGTGCCAGCAGAACCTCGTTGGCGGGAAACTATGGCTACACCTTC.

V is TRBV18 and J is TRBJ1-6; a possible D gene is TRBD1 (5 bases). CDR3 length: 16 residues. Trimming took off 3 bases at V and 5 bases at J, with 14 bases between the two ends. In germline, CDR1 is KGHSH, CDR2 LQKENI. In nucleotides, the CDR3 is TGTGCCAGCTCACCGGGGGGAGGTAACGATAATTCACCCCTCCACTTT. This codes for CASSPGGGNDNSPLHF.

The V call is TRBV9, the J call TRBJ1-6; 8 bases are shared with TRBD1. Unmatched junction bases numbered 9, after V lost 3 bases and J lost 10 bases. The germline V gene encodes CDR1 SGDLS and CDR2 YYNGEE. The CDR3 runs to 15 residues. In nucleotides, the CDR3 is TGTGCCAGCAGCGCTTCCGGACAGGGTCACTCACCCCTCCACTTT. Residues: CASSASGQGHSPLHF.

The V gene is TRBV7-2, the J gene TRBJ2-3, with 9 nucleotides matching TRBD2. There are 17 residues in the CDR3. Germline lookup yields CDR1 SGHTA and CDR2 FQGNSA. V lost 0 bases, J lost 5 bases, and 9 bases stayed unmatched. CDR3 in DNA: TGTGCCAGCAGCTTAGCGGTCCTAGCGGGACCTAGAGATACGCAGTATTTT. It yields the protein CASSLAVLAGPRDTQYF.

V and J are TRBV19 and TRBJ1-3, with D hard to call. The CDR3 runs to 16 residues. The V end lost 6 bases, the J end lost 4 bases, and 19 bases lay between the germline ends. Looked up from germline, CDR1 is LNHDA and CDR2 is SQIVND (reference sequence). CDR3 sequence (DNA): TGTGCCAGTAGCGCCATGGGAGGGTTGAGAGGAAACACCATATATTTT. Its translation: CASSAMGGLRGNTIYF.

This chain connects TRBV7-9 to TRBJ1-2; the match to TRBD1 covers 8 bases. This CDR3 is 14 amino acids long. Unmatched junction bases numbered 10, after V lost 5 bases and J lost 8 bases. The germline V gene has CDR1 SEHNR and CDR2 FQNEAQ (reference sequence). For the CDR3, the DNA is TGTGCCAGCAGCGCCGGGTCAGGGGGCTGGGGCTACACCTTC. This sequence encodes CASSAGSGGWGYTF.

This chain joins TRBV11-3 and TRBJ1-1; D uncertain. The CDR3 is 13 residues long. Germline assignment: CDR1 SGHNT and CDR2 YENEEA. V lost 3 bases and J 1 base, leaving 6 bases between the germline ends. The CDR3 loop reads CASSFEQNTEAFF. The CDR3 bases are TGTGCCAGCAGCTTCGAGCAGAACACTGAAGCTTTCTTT.

The rearrangement uses TRBV4-2 and TRBJ2-5; TRBD2 matches at 7 bases. The V segment lost 4 bases and the J segment 5 bases; nucleotides outside the gene matches: 13. The CDR3 contains 16 residues. The germline V gene has CDR1 LGHNA and CDR2 YNFKEQ. CDR3 loop: CASSPTDGGTGETQYF. In DNA form, the CDR3 reads TGTGCCAGCAGCCCCACGGACGGGGGGACCGGGGAGACCCAGTACTTC.

This sequence joins TRBV4-3 and TRBJ2-1, with 12 bases aligning to TRBD2. Trimming took 5 bases from V and 6 from J; bases not matched to a gene: 20. Germline V gives CDR1 LGHNA, CDR2 YSLEER. The CDR3 extends over 20 amino acids. CDR3 region: CASSSKPLAGGREFSNEQFF. In nucleotides, the CDR3 is TGCGCCAGCAGCTCGAAACCCCTAGCGGGGGGGCGTGAGTTCAGCAATGAGCAGTTCTTC.

The rearrangement uses TRBV2 and TRBJ1-4; D might be TRBD1 (5 bases). The CDR3 sequence is 13 residues long. Germline V gives CDR1 SNHLY, CDR2 FYNNEI. V lost 8 bases and J 7 bases, leaving 14 bases between the germline ends. CDR3 DNA: TGTGCCAGCTCGGACCAGGGAAGTGAAAAACTGTTTTTT. Translating gives CASSDQGSEKLFF.

CDR3 bases: TGTGCCAGCAGTGAAAGGGGTCACTATGGCTACACCTTC. This encodes CASSERGHYGYTF. V and J are TRBV6-1 and TRBJ1-2, with D possibly being TRBD1 (5 bases). This CDR3 has 13 amino acids. V dropped 2 bases and J dropped 3 bases, with 7 bases sitting between them. CDR1 is MNHNS and CDR2 is SASEGT in the germline V gene.

The chain couples TRBV12-3 or TRBV12-4 to TRBJ2-3; no clear D. This CDR3 region has 12 residues. V lost 4 bases and J 6 bases, leaving 8 bases between the germline ends. In DNA form, the CDR3 reads TGTGCCAGCAGTTCCTCGGTTGATACGCAGTATTTT. This sequence encodes CASSSSVDTQYF.

The gene calls are TRBV9 and TRBJ2-3, with D tentatively TRBD1 (6 bases). V lost 3 bases and J lost 4, with 18 bases in between. Germline V lookup: CDR1 SGDLS, CDR2 YYNGEE. This CDR3 region has 16 residues. This CDR3 reads CASSGPETGLADTQYF. In DNA form, the CDR3 reads TGTGCCAGCAGCGGCCCGGAGACAGGACTCGCAGATACGCAGTATTTT.

V usage is TRBV27 and J usage is TRBJ1-1; D perhaps matches TRBD1 (6 bases). Germline CDR1 and CDR2: MNHEY and SMNVEV (reference sequence). This CDR3 has 16 residues. Trimming removed 8 bases from V and 1 base from J, with 20 bases in between. The CDR3 protein is CASGKYRDVRNTEAFF. For the CDR3, the DNA is TGTGCCAGCGGTAAATACAGGGACGTGAGGAACACTGAAGCTTTCTTT.

The rearrangement links TRBV10-1 to TRBJ2-5, with TRBD2 identical over 10 bases. Per the germline V gene, CDR1 is WNHNN and CDR2 is SYGVQD (reference sequence). The V gene end was trimmed by 2 bases and the J gene end by 7 bases; junction bases not matched to a gene: 13. The CDR3 is 17 amino acids. The DNA of the CDR3 is TGCGCCAGCAGTGAGGAGCTAGCGGGGGCCCCCCGGGGGACCCAGTACTTC. This gives the protein CASSEELAGAPRGTQYF.